This T cell receptor beta chain was recovered during a study of CXCR3-negative and CXCR3-positive naive CD8 T cells. Study at large: With about 1.5 +/- 0.3 million reads per library, the TRB reads numbered around 130 million in total. Study results and limitations: Researchers report that CXCR3-positive naive cells carry more hydrophobic TRB CDR3s than CXCR3-negative naive cells. Naive subsets showed comparable surface CD5, and TCR interaction strength was also inferred from TRB CDR3 physicochemistry. Diversity was high in both naive subsets and much lower in memory cells.

Preparation of TRB cDNA libraries relied on 5' RACE carrying UMI labels. Following a re-call of the 5' RACE reads, TCRdb has one entry per CDR3 protein and lacks DNA. This listing includes under 85,000 distinct CDR3 sequences. Germline CDR1 reads SEHNR; CDR2 reads FQNEAQ (reference sequence). The length of the CDR3 is 13 residues. Concerning this clonotype itself: Its cognate antigen is unknown.

Naive CD8+ T cells carried a CD45RO-CCR7+CD27+CD95- phenotype. The sequence was obtained from a human donor in good health. Some clones in this sample may be carry-over from other donors' samples. Sequences were obtained from naive CXCR3+ CD8+ T cells from blood. The subset: CD45RO-CCR7+CD27+CD95- naive CD8+ T cells expressing CXCR3 (TNR3+). The V gene is TRBV7-9, the J gene TRBJ2-3. This CDR3 reads CASSLSSSDTQYF.